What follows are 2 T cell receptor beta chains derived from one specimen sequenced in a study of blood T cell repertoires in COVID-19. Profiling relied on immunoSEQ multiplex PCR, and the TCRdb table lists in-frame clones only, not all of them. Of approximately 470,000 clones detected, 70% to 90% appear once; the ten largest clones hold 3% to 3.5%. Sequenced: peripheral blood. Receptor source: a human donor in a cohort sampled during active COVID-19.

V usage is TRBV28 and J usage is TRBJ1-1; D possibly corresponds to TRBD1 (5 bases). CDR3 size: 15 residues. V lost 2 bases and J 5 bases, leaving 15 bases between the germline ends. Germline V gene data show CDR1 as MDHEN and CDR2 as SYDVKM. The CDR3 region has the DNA TGTGCCAGCAGTTTACAGAGTGACAGTGAGACTGAAGCTTTCTTT. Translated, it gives CASSLQSDSETEAFF.

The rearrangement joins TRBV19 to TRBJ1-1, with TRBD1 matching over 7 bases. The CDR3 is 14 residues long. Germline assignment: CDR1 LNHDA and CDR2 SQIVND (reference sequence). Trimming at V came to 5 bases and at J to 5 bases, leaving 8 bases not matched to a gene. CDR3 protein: CASSFGTEVTEAFF. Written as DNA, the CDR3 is TGTGCCAGTAGTTTTGGGACAGAGGTTACTGAAGCTTTCTTT.